These 7 T cell receptor beta chains came from one sample sequenced in a study of shared clonotypes between healthy human individuals. The naive CD8 population came from CD45RO-negative cells selected for CCR7, without terminally differentiated effector memory CD45RA+ cells. Using immunoSEQ multiplex PCR, the repertoire was profiled, and TCRdb retains in-frame clones only, with some absent. The data hold hundreds of thousands of clones, with approximately 96% observed a single time. The sequencing input was naive CD8+ T cells sorted from blood. These receptor sequences come from a man between 25 and 39 years old in good health.

This rearrangement joins TRBV7-3 to TRBJ2-1; D is unclear. The length of the CDR3 is 13 residues. Germline V lookup: CDR1 SGHTA, CDR2 FQGTGA. V lost 5 bases and J lost 9, with 14 bases in between. The CDR3 here is CASSLVVGAEQFF. DNA for the CDR3: TGTGCCAGCAGCCTAGTAGTGGGTGCTGAGCAGTTCTTC.

The sample holds a few counts of this clone. This sequence joins TRBV7-8 and TRBJ2-7, with 9 bases lining up with TRBD1. Germline V lookup: CDR1 SGHVS, CDR2 FQNEAQ. V shed 1 base, J shed 3 bases, and the junction held 13 bases outside the gene matches. This CDR3 region has 18 residues. The CDR3 coding sequence is TGTGCCAGCAGCTTAGGGGGACAGGGTAGGAGTTGGGACTACGAGCAGTACTTC. Its translation: CASSLGGQGRSWDYEQYF.

The V call is TRBV7-8, the J call TRBJ2-3; 7 bases line up with TRBD2. The CDR3 is 16 residues long. Trimming removed 2 bases from V and 4 bases from J; junction bases left unmatched: 9. CDR1 is SGHVS, CDR2 FQNEAQ, per germline. The CDR3 protein is CASSLRFGEGADTQYF. CDR3 bases: TGTGCCAGCAGCTTAAGATTCGGGGAGGGCGCAGATACGCAGTATTTT.

This rearrangement joins TRBV29-1 to TRBJ1-1; the match to TRBD1 covers 7 bases. Germline V gives CDR1 SQVTM, CDR2 ANQGSEA. This CDR3 region has 14 residues. The junction had 5 bases not matched to a gene; V was cut back by 3 bases and J by 1 base. CDR3 DNA sequence: TGCAGCGTTGATTCAGGGGGATCGAACACTGAAGCTTTCTTT. This translates into CSVDSGGSNTEAFF.

This chain connects TRBV10-3 to TRBJ2-3, with D unresolved. CDR3 length equals 13 residues. Trimming pared 3 bases from V and 6 bases from J, leaving 10 bases between. CDR1 is ENHRY and CDR2 is SYGVKD in the germline V gene. DNA for the CDR3: TGTGCCATCAGTGAAAACCAGCTGGATACGCAGTATTTT. Its translation is CAISENQLDTQYF.

This clone showed up just once. V usage is TRBV9 and J usage is TRBJ2-3, with D possibly being TRBD1 (6 bases). The V and J ends lost 4 bases and 5 bases respectively, with 14 bases between them. The CDR3 is 14 residues long. CDR1 is SGDLS, CDR2 YYNGEE, per germline. CDR3 nucleotide sequence: TGTGCCAGCAGCTCCTGGACAGCCCAAGATACGCAGTATTTT. Translated, it gives CASSSWTAQDTQYF.

This clone was observed once. V is TRBV19 and J is TRBJ1-1; D gene ambiguous. Germline V gene lookup returns CDR1 LNHDA and CDR2 SQIVND (reference sequence). This CDR3 is 13 amino acids long. The V and J ends lost 8 bases and 3 bases respectively, with 13 bases between them. The CDR3 coding sequence is TGTGCCAGTTGGACGGCGCCGGACACTGAAGCTTTCTTT. Protein product: CASWTAPDTEAFF.